This paragraph reports one T cell receptor beta chain. Its antigen has not been determined. Base qualities are missing; no much larger clone stands one base away. Systemically healthy Caucasian individuals from Russia, 39 in total and aged roughly 6 to 100 years, were included as donors. Approximately 10 milliliters of peripheral blood were collected from each donor into EDTA-treated Vacutainer tubes. PBMCs were isolated by Ficoll-Paque density-gradient centrifugation, with at least 6.5 million obtained per sample. Trizol reagent was used to extract total RNA from PBMCs, with at least 6 micrograms per sample. For every donor, an aliquot of PBMCs went through flow cytometry to measure the percentages of naive CD45RAhigh/CD27high T cells. The trim is 5 bases for V and 3 bases for J, with a gap of 14 bases between the germline ends. The CDR3 measures 16 amino acids from cysteine to phenylalanine. Just the 48-base CDR3 DNA is kept, in frame starting at base 1. The germline V gene (reference sequence) gives CDR1 as SEHNR and CDR2 as FQNEAQ.

The library was produced with 5' RACE. Sequenced on an Illumina HiSeq 2500. A second PCR of roughly 7 to 12 cycles was run with a J-beta primer mix and a sample-barcoded 5' primer. Each TCR beta cDNA molecule received a unique molecular identifier from a template-switch 5' adaptor carrying 12 random nucleotides. Each sample yielded at least 3 million CDR3-containing paired-end reads. First-strand cDNA was synthesized from all RNA with the Mint cDNA synthesis kit, primed by a TRBC-specific oligonucleotide. Following uracil-DNA glycosylase treatment, a first 18-cycle PCR with universal primers M1SS and BC2_uni_R was performed on all cDNA. Under the source paper's analysis protocol: Each sample was normalized by randomly selecting 1 million high-quality reads, each carrying a distinct molecular identifier. Reads sharing molecular identifiers were discarded rather than binned into consensus sequences. CDR3 identification, clonotype clustering and error correction used MiTCR with a Q25 quality threshold and the strictest error-elimination algorithm. A nonparametric unseen species model with Euler transformation was used to estimate a lower bound on total TCR beta diversity. TCRdb passed the public sequencing reads through fastp at Q25 and MiXCR, retaining productive beta sequences. CDR3 protein duplicates are merged, each entry listing the most common genes and DNA. The V and J calls and clone size are TCRdb's, not the authors'. The sample table contains hundreds of thousands of distinct CDR3 sequences; only one count was recorded for roughly 58% of them. Over 30% of the sample comes from the top ten.

The sample comes from a study of blood T cells in healthy people across ages (dated by TCRdb to 2015 to 2017). In the study overall: In model experiments, template switching captured roughly one uniquely barcoded TCR beta cDNA molecule for every two T cells. To track age-related changes in TCR beta repertoire diversity, the study relied on deep sequencing normalized with unique cDNA molecular identifiers. To avoid experimental bias, donors of different ages were randomly spread across the sequencing lanes. Four age groups were formed from the donors: young (average approximately 15 years), middle-aged (approximately 39), aged (62) and long-lived (about 75). The study analyzed two additional independent replicas of 1 million unique cDNA reads from the same blood draw for two donors, one aged 18 to 29 and one aged 80 or older.

General findings and caveats noted by the study authors: Estimates of total diversity from one million sequenced T cells were regarded as lower bounds and underestimates. Observed TCR beta diversity per million T cells fell roughly linearly with age, and a significant reduction was already apparent by age roughly 40. The long-lived group showed more naive CD4+ T cells, fewer expanded clones and increased TCR diversity than the aged group, suggesting age selection. Donor CMV infection status was unknown, potentially confounding age-related changes in expanded clonotypes. Conclusive comparison of naive and antigen-experienced compartments was prevented by the profiling of bulk unsorted PBMCs. A strong correlation was found between observed TCR beta diversity and the percentage of naive T cells measured by flow cytometry.

This TCR was sampled from a man in his 60s in good health. The sequence joins TRBV7-9 to TRBJ1-6; the D gene is not confidently resolved. The sequenced material came from blood. The nucleotides read TGTGCCAGCAGCCCCGCGGGGAGTATCTATAATTCACCCCTCCACTTT. Its amino acids are CASSPAGSIYNSPLHF.